The 17 T cell receptor beta chains below were found in one sample sequenced in a study of graft-versus-host responses after intestinal transplantation. Using immunoSEQ multiplex PCR, the repertoire was profiled, and TCRdb retains in-frame clones only, with some absent. The sample has under 150,000 clones; 85% to 95% are singletons. No antigens are known for them. Sequencing used unstimulated CD4+ T cells sorted from spleen or lymph node cells, obtained before intestinal transplant. These receptors came from a human donor who received an intestinal transplant.

CDR3 DNA: TGTGCCACCAGCAGGGCCCTCAGGGATTCACCCCTCCACTTT. The encoded protein is CATSRALRDSPLHF. The V and J genes are TRBV15 and TRBJ1-6, with a weak D call TRBD1 (5 bases). The V end was cut by 3 bases, the J end by 8 bases, with 11 bases between. The CDR3 is 14 amino acids. From germline, CDR1 is LNHNV and CDR2 YYDKDF (reference sequence).

This chain uses TRBV29-1 with TRBJ1-5, with D maybe TRBD1 (5 bases). V lost 6 bases and J lost 1, with 13 bases in between. CDR1 is SQVTM, CDR2 ANQGSEA, per germline. The CDR3 length is 14 residues. In DNA form, the CDR3 reads TGCAGCGTCGCCGTGGGGGGAAGCAATCAGCCCCAGCATTTT. This codes for CSVAVGGSNQPQHF.

The chain employs TRBV11-2 and TRBJ2-5, with D tentatively TRBD2 (5 bases). Trimming shortened V by 5 bases and J by 7 bases, and 20 bases separated the two germline ends. Looked up from germline, CDR1 is SGHAT and CDR2 is FQNNGV. The CDR3 totals 15 residues. The DNA for the CDR3 is TGTGCCAGCAGCCTCCTAGACTACTTCCCAGGGACCCAGTACTTC. This sequence encodes CASSLLDYFPGTQYF.

This clone was seen just once. J is TRBJ1-4 and V is TRBV5-1, with 7 bases fitting TRBD1. The CDR3 extends over 15 amino acids. Germline CDR1 reads SGHRS; CDR2 reads YFSETQ. With V trimmed by 1 base and J by 4 bases, 4 bases remained unmatched. CDR3 DNA sequence: TGCGCCAGCAGCTTGACAGGGGCTCGTAATGAAAAACTGTTTTTT. It translates to CASSLTGARNEKLFF.

The gene calls are TRBV30 and TRBJ2-3; D gene unclear. Germline V gives CDR1 GTSNPN, CDR2 SVGIG (reference sequence). The CDR3 is 14 residues long. V lost 4 bases, J lost 6 bases, and 17 bases lay in between. The CDR3 bases are TGTGCCTGGACTCAGATGGCCGGTGGGGATACGCAGTATTTT. Translating it yields CAWTQMAGGDTQYF.

V is TRBV7-9 and J is TRBJ1-1; D perhaps matches TRBD1 (6 bases). The V gene's germline CDR1 is SEHNR and CDR2 FQNEAQ (reference sequence). Trimming removed 8 bases from V and 1 base from J, with 14 bases in between. The CDR3 has 14 amino acids. The CDR3 spells CASAGRGQNTEAFF. Written as DNA, the CDR3 is TGTGCCAGCGCCGGTCGGGGGCAGAACACTGAAGCTTTCTTT. Complete variable domain (other parts from reference TRBV7-9 and TRBJ1-1): DTGVSQNPRHKITKRGQNVTFRCDPISEHNRLYWYRQTLGQGPEFLTYFQNEAQLEKSRLLSDRFSAERPKGSFSTLEIQRTEQGDSAMYLCASAGRGQNTEAFFGQGTRLTVV.

The J gene is TRBJ2-5, the V gene TRBV5-1; no firm D call. V lost 0 bases and J lost 5, with 11 bases in between. CDR1 is SGHRS and CDR2 is YFSETQ in the germline V gene. CDR3 length: 14 residues. The CDR3 is CASSLAGFGETQYF. The CDR3, as DNA: TGCGCCAGCAGCTTGGCCGGGTTTGGGGAGACCCAGTACTTC.

The chain employs TRBV27 and TRBJ2-5; 8 nucleotides agree with TRBD1. V dropped 7 bases and J dropped 2; count of bases not matched to a gene: 6. Germline CDR1 MNHEY, CDR2 SMNVEV (reference sequence). The CDR3 has 14 amino acids. The CDR3 region has the DNA TGTGCCAGCAAACTATACAGGGGGCAAGAGACCCAGTACTTC. Protein sequence: CASKLYRGQETQYF.

The rearrangement joins TRBV15 to TRBJ2-7; the match to TRBD2 covers 8 bases. The V gene end was trimmed by 0 bases and the J gene end by 2 bases; junction bases not matched to a gene: 9. This CDR3 contains 17 residues. Germline V gene lookup returns CDR1 LNHNV and CDR2 YYDKDF (reference sequence). Here the CDR3 reads CATSRDKAGGTPYEQYF. For the CDR3, the DNA is TGTGCCACCAGCAGAGATAAGGCGGGGGGCACACCCTACGAGCAGTACTTC.

The CDR3 loop is CASSLGREADTQYF. CDR3 DNA: TGCGCCAGCAGCTTGGGTCGTGAGGCAGATACGCAGTATTTT. The rearrangement joins TRBV5-1 to TRBJ2-3; no clear D gene. This CDR3 region has 14 residues. V was cut by 0 bases and J by 4 bases, with 9 bases left in between. Germline V lookup: CDR1 SGHRS, CDR2 YFSETQ.

This clone was counted once. The V call is TRBV10-3, the J call TRBJ2-7, with D possibly being TRBD2 (5 bases). The germline CDR1 and CDR2 sequences are ENHRY and SYGVKD. This CDR3 spans 15 amino acids. With 3 bases removed from V and 1 base from J, the gap between germline ends came to 13 bases. The CDR3: CAISEHASGSYEQYF. The CDR3 DNA sequence: TGTGCCATCAGTGAACATGCGTCGGGGTCCTACGAGCAGTACTTC.

The chain joins TRBV6-5 to TRBJ2-7, with D tentatively TRBD1 (6 bases). CDR3 length: 14 amino acids. Germline V gene sequence: CDR1 MNHEY, CDR2 SVGAGI. Trimming took off 5 bases at V and 2 bases at J, with 13 bases between the two ends. The CDR3 loop reads CASSPYTGPYEQYF. DNA for the CDR3: TGTGCCAGCAGTCCCTATACAGGGCCCTACGAGCAGTACTTC.

Comment on this clone: An end of the junction does not agree with germline; a read error may underlie this. V and J are TRBV11-2 and TRBJ2-3; D uncertain. In germline, CDR1 is SGHAT, CDR2 FQNNGV. CDR3 length: 8 residues. This chain's CDR3 is CASTFSDF. DNA of the CDR3: TGTGCCAGCACGTTCTCGGATTTT. Combining the CDR3 with reference TRBV11-2 and TRBJ2-3 gives the whole variable domain EAGVAQSPRYKIIEKRQSVAFWCNPISGHATLYWYQQILGQGPKLLIQFQNNGVVDDSQLPKDRFSAERLKGVDSTLKIQPAKLEDSAVYLCASTFSDFGPGTRLTVL.

This chain links TRBV5-1 with TRBJ2-5; D may be TRBD1 (6 bases). The CDR3 covers 18 residues. V was clipped by 3 bases and J by 2 bases, with 23 bases between them. Germline V gene sequence: CDR1 SGHRS, CDR2 YFSETQ. The CDR3 region is CASSSGATRGGVQETQYF. DNA of the CDR3: TGCGCCAGCAGCTCAGGGGCGACCAGGGGTGGGGTGCAAGAGACCCAGTACTTC.

The rearrangement links TRBV7-9 to TRBJ1-4, with no clear D. V was cut by 5 bases and J by 0 bases, with 7 bases left in between. The germline V gene has CDR1 SEHNR and CDR2 FQNEAQ (reference sequence). The CDR3 extends over 14 amino acids. CDR3 DNA: TGTGCCAGCAGCACTTATGCAACTAATGAAAAACTGTTTTTT. It yields the protein CASSTYATNEKLFF.

The DNA of the CDR3 is TGTGCCAGCAGCTTAGACAGGGGAAGGGCTGAAGCTTTCTTT. As protein: CASSLDRGRAEAFF. V gene TRBV13 combines with J gene TRBJ1-1, with TRBD1 matching 7 bases. CDR1 PRHDT and CDR2 FYEKMQ come from the germline V gene (reference sequence). The length of the CDR3 is 14 residues. The ends lost 1 base at V and 6 bases at J; junction bases unmatched: 5.

The chain has TRBV29-1 and TRBJ2-5; D remains ambiguous. The length of the CDR3 is 13 residues. Trimming took 4 bases from V and 4 from J, leaving 13 bases between them. Germline CDR1 reads SQVTM; CDR2 reads ANQGSEA. CDR3 bases: TGCAGCGTTGCGGAAGACACACCAGAGACCCAGTACTTC. As protein: CSVAEDTPETQYF.